The next 24 T cell receptor beta chains were all read from a single sample in a study of T cells in Graves' hyperthyroidism and ophthalmopathy. Amplification yielded TCR beta CDR3 regions, with RNA transcripts as the source. Carried out on the TCR CDR3, a first-round RT-PCR used the HTBI primer set. TCRdb reanalysed the multiplex PCR reads using MiXCR and keeps one entry per CDR3 protein. This sample yields 300,000 to 350,000 distinct CDR3 sequences, of which around 20% are seen a single time; around half belongs to the top ten. The specimen was blood. The source is a woman aged 50 to 60 with Graves' hyperthyroidism.

To note about this clonotype: A much more abundant neighbour one base away suggests this may be a read error. The genes are TRBV30 and TRBJ2-1; D remains unclear. Between the trimmed V and J ends, which lost 2 bases and 0 bases, there was a span of 8 bases. This CDR3 spans 14 amino acids. The germline V gene encodes CDR1 GTSNPN and CDR2 SVGIG (reference sequence). CDR3: CAWSTASSYNEQFF. The CDR3 DNA follows: TGTGCCTGGAGTACAGCCAGCTCCTACAATGAGCAGTTCTTC.

This clonotype was counted many times. The rearrangement uses TRBV3-1 and TRBJ2-7, with TRBD2 identical over 10 bases. The CDR3 extends over 15 amino acids. Germline V CDR1 and CDR2: LGHDT, YNNKEL (reference sequence). V gave up 5 bases and J gave up 6 bases; unmatched junction bases: 10. The CDR3 nucleotides are TGTGCCAGCAGCTTGGGGGCTAGCGGGAGACCCGAGCAGTACTTC. This translates into CASSLGASGRPEQYF.

The chain couples TRBV6-8 to TRBJ2-7, with 10 bases matching TRBD2. The CDR3 is 16 amino acids. With V trimmed by 0 bases and J by 4 bases, 6 bases remained unmatched. Germline V CDR1 and CDR2: MNHGY, SAAAGT. CDR3 DNA: TGTGCCAGCAGTTACTCGCCCGGACTAGCGGTGTACGAGCAGTACTTC. This codes for CASSYSPGLAVYEQYF.

This chain connects TRBV7-9 to TRBJ1-1; the D gene is possibly TRBD1 (5 bases). Trimming stripped 4 bases from V and 1 base from J, with 16 bases between. Germline V gene sequence: CDR1 SEHNR, CDR2 FQNEAQ (reference sequence). CDR3 length: 16 amino acids. In DNA, the CDR3 is TGTGCCAGCAGCTATCGTTTTGGGACGGAGAACACTGAAGCTTTCTTT. Residues: CASSYRFGTENTEAFF.

In its sample, this clonotype was seen many times. The V call is TRBV15, the J call TRBJ1-1; D possibly corresponds to TRBD1 (5 bases). Trimming pared 0 bases from V and 6 bases from J, leaving 11 bases between. Germline V gene sequence: CDR1 LNHNV, CDR2 YYDKDF (reference sequence). This CDR3 region has 14 residues. CDR3 residues: CATSRDLGQPEAFF. CDR3 nucleotide sequence: TGTGCCACCAGCAGAGATCTGGGGCAGCCTGAAGCTTTCTTT.

The J gene is TRBJ2-7, the V gene TRBV29-1, with D possibly TRBD2 on 6 matching bases. CDR1 is SQVTM and CDR2 is ANQGSEA in the germline V gene. This CDR3 has 12 amino acids. Trimming took 5 bases from V and 4 from J, leaving 12 bases between them. For the CDR3, the DNA is TGCAGCGTTCGGCGCGGGAATTACGAGCAGTACTTC. The encoded protein is CSVRRGNYEQYF.

This clonotype appeared a few times. The chain joins TRBV5-5 to TRBJ1-5, with 12 nucleotides matching TRBD1. This CDR3 has 15 residues. V trimming: 5 bases; J trimming: 7 bases; junction bases outside the gene matches: 7. The germline V gene encodes CDR1 SGHKS and CDR2 YYEKEE (reference sequence). Written as DNA, the CDR3 is TGTGCCAGCAGTTGGGGACAGGGGGCACGCCAGCCCCAGCATTTT. Protein sequence: CASSWGQGARQPQHF. Looking up the rest from reference TRBV5-5 and TRBJ1-5 gives the full variable domain: DAGVTQSPTHLIKTRGQQVTLRCSPISGHKSVSWYQQVLGQGPQFIFQYYEKEERGRGNFPDRFSARQFPNYSSELNVNALLLGDSALYLCASSWGQGARQPQHFGDGTRLSIL.

The rearrangement joins TRBV5-1 to TRBJ2-3; tentatively, D is TRBD1 or TRBD2 (5 bases each). The ends were cut back, 0 bases at V and 3 bases at J, with 8 bases in the middle. CDR1 SGHRS and CDR2 YFSETQ come from the germline V gene. CDR3 length: 14 residues. CDR3 residues: CASSLVGETDTQYF. As DNA, the CDR3 is TGCGCCAGCAGCTTGGTGGGGGAGACAGATACGCAGTATTTT.

This clonotype was found a few times. The chain is built from TRBV11-1 and TRBJ1-3, with a possible D match to TRBD1 (5 bases). Trimming pared 10 bases from V and 2 bases from J, leaving 12 bases between. CDR1 and CDR2 from the germline V gene are SGHAT and FQDESV (reference sequence). The CDR3 has 13 residues. The CDR3 sequence: CAIDRGPGNTIYF. The CDR3 DNA reads as TGTGCCATCGACAGAGGGCCTGGAAACACCATATATTTT.

There are a few counts of this clonotype. J is TRBJ2-1 and V is TRBV18; 9 nucleotides line up with TRBD1. This CDR3 is 15 amino acids long. The V gene's germline CDR1 is KGHSH and CDR2 LQKENI. The junction had 4 bases not matched to a gene; V was cut back by 5 bases and J by 2 bases. CDR3 amino acids: CASSFRTGAYNEQFF. Written as DNA, the CDR3 is TGTGCCAGCTCATTCCGGACAGGGGCCTACAATGAGCAGTTCTTC.

The chain couples TRBV10-2 to TRBJ1-6, with no clear D. Germline V gene data show CDR1 as WSHSY and CDR2 as SAAADI. The CDR3 is 15 amino acids. Trimming removed 0 bases from V and 2 bases from J, with 5 bases in between. The CDR3 reads CASSESSPYNSPLHF. The CDR3, as DNA: TGCGCCAGCAGTGAGTCGTCACCCTATAATTCACCCCTCCACTTT.

This chain links TRBV7-9 with TRBJ1-1; D is unclear. Germline-derived CDR1 and CDR2 are SEHNR and FQNEAQ (reference sequence). This CDR3 is 17 amino acids long. Trimming took off 10 bases at V and 1 base at J, with 25 bases between the two ends. CDR3 DNA sequence: TGTGCCAACACGCTAATCGAATTATACTATAGGAACACTGAAGCTTTCTTT. Protein sequence: CANTLIELYYRNTEAFF.

In this sample, this clonotype turned up many times. CDR3 amino acids: CASSLTSGRYEQYF. DNA for the CDR3: TGTGCCAGCAGTTTGACTAGCGGGAGGTACGAGCAGTACTTC. The rearrangement joins TRBV12-3 or TRBV12-4 to TRBJ2-7; 13 bases map to TRBD2. After removal of 3 bases from V and 4 bases from J, the junction contained 0 bases not matched to a gene. The CDR3 covers 14 residues.

The V gene is TRBV20-1, the J gene TRBJ1-3, with a weak D call TRBD1 (5 bases). Trimming stripped 2 bases from V and 0 bases from J, with 14 bases between. Germline-derived CDR1 and CDR2 are DFQATT and SNEGSKA (reference sequence). The CDR3 spans 16 residues. In DNA, the CDR3 is TGCAGTGCTAGACCCGGGGGGGGATTCTCTGGAAACACCATATATTTT. Translation gives CSARPGGGFSGNTIYF.

The chain has TRBV9 and TRBJ1-2; maybe TRBD1 (5 bases). Germline lookup yields CDR1 SGDLS and CDR2 YYNGEE. The V end lost 4 bases, the J end lost 2 bases, and 15 bases lay between the germline ends. CDR3 size: 15 residues. This CDR3 is CASSTPGRQNYGYTF. The CDR3 DNA follows: TGTGCCAGCAGCACCCCGGGGCGGCAGAACTATGGCTACACCTTC.

This clonotype was seen at least ten times. The chain employs TRBV11-3 and TRBJ1-1; 8 positions agree with TRBD1. The germline CDR1 and CDR2 sequences are SGHNT and YENEEA. The CDR3 consists of 15 residues. The V gene end was trimmed by 6 bases and the J gene end by 5 bases; junction bases not matched to a gene: 11. The CDR3 DNA is TGTGCCAGCAGATATGACAGGGGCCGACGTACTGAAGCTTTCTTT. Amino acids: CASRYDRGRRTEAFF.

This clonotype was counted many times. CDR3: CASSGEEKLFF. DNA of the CDR3: TGTGCCAGCAGTGGGGAAGAAAAACTGTTTTTT. V is TRBV2 and J is TRBJ1-4; D is ambiguous. V lost 4 bases and J lost 8, with 5 bases in between. The germline gives CDR1 SNHLY, CDR2 FYNNEI. The CDR3 is 11 residues long. The full variable domain, its missing parts supplied by reference TRBV2 and TRBJ1-4, is EPEVTQTPSHQVTQMGQEVILRCVPISNHLYFYWYRQILGQKVEFLVSFYNNEISEKSEIFDDQFSVERPDGSNFTLKIRSTKLEDSAMYFCASSGEEKLFFGSGTQLSVL.

This clonotype was picked up many times. The chain employs TRBV28 and TRBJ1-6, with D maybe TRBD1 (5 bases). The germline V gene encodes CDR1 MDHEN and CDR2 SYDVKM. This CDR3 has 12 amino acids. Trimming pared 8 bases from V and 7 bases from J, leaving 9 bases between. CDR3 sequence reads: CASYRGNSPLHF. The CDR3 coding sequence is TGTGCCAGCTACCGGGGGAATTCACCCCTCCACTTT.

The table lists this clonotype with many counts. V is TRBV5-1 and J is TRBJ2-1, with D perhaps TRBD1 (5 bases). Germline lookup yields CDR1 SGHRS and CDR2 YFSETQ. CDR3 size: 13 residues. Between the trimmed V and J ends, which lost 0 bases and 5 bases, there was a span of 6 bases. DNA of the CDR3: TGCGCCAGCAGCTTGGTGGGGCACAATGAGCAGTTCTTC. This codes for CASSLVGHNEQFF.

This clonotype came up many times. This chain links TRBV3-1 with TRBJ1-6; 11 bases match TRBD1. This CDR3 is built from 15 residues. V shed 5 bases, J shed 9 bases, and the junction held 6 bases outside the gene matches. CDR1 is LGHDT and CDR2 is YNNKEL in the germline V gene (reference sequence). For the CDR3, the DNA is TGTGCCAGCAGCGGTCCGGACAGGGGGCTTTCACCCCTCCACTTT. Residues: CASSGPDRGLSPLHF.

The chain uses TRBV19 and TRBJ1-6, with a weak D call TRBD1 (5 bases). Germline loops: CDR1 LNHDA, CDR2 SQIVND (reference sequence). The CDR3 is 14 residues long. Trimming pared 6 bases from V and 8 bases from J, leaving 14 bases between. The CDR3 spells CASREAGWDSPLHF. CDR3 nucleotide sequence: TGTGCCAGTAGGGAAGCAGGGTGGGATTCACCCCTCCACTTT.

This clonotype was detected only a few times. J is TRBJ2-1 and V is TRBV11-3; either TRBD1 or TRBD2 may fit D (5 bases each). Germline V lookup: CDR1 SGHNT, CDR2 YENEEA. V was clipped by 5 bases and J by 6 bases, with 14 bases between them. CDR3 length: 14 amino acids. In nucleotides, the CDR3 is TGTGCCAGCAGCCCCGGGGCCGGGTTCAATGAGCAGTTCTTC. It is translated as CASSPGAGFNEQFF.

V and J are TRBV27 and TRBJ1-6; TRBD1 might be the D (5 bases). Per germline, CDR1 MNHEY and CDR2 SMNVEV (reference sequence). The CDR3 length is 17 residues. Trimming cost V 0 bases and J 8 bases, with 17 bases left between them. This CDR3 reads CASSLSSTSGLYSPLHF. The CDR3 DNA reads TGTGCCAGCAGTTTATCGAGTACATCGGGGCTTTATTCACCCCTCCACTTT.

Many counts were recorded for this clonotype. The V and J genes are TRBV5-1 and TRBJ2-3; no definite D call. The CDR3 is made up of 15 amino acids. Germline lookup yields CDR1 SGHRS and CDR2 YFSETQ. Trimming removed 0 bases from V and 2 bases from J, with 10 bases in between. Written as DNA, the CDR3 is TGCGCCAGCAGCTTGGGGGCCACAACCACAGATACGCAGTATTTT. It is translated as CASSLGATTTDTQYF.